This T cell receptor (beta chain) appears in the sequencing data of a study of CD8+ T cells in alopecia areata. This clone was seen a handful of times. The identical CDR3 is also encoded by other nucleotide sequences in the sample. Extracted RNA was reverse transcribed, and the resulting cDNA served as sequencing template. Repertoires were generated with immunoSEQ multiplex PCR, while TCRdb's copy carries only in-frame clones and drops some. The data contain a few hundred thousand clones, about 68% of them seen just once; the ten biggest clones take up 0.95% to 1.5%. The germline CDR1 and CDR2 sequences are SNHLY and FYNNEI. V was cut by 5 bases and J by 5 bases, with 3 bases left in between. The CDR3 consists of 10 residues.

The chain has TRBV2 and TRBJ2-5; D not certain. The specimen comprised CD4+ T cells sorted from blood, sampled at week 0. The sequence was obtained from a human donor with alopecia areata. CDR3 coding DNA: TGTGCCAGCAGTCAGGAGACCCAGTACTTC. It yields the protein CASSQETQYF.